Given below is one T cell receptor beta chain in context. This entry is derived from a study of control samples from healthy donors and cancer patients. Using immunoSEQ multiplex PCR, the repertoire was profiled, and TCRdb retains in-frame clones only, with some absent. The table has 75,000 to 95,000 clones, 90% seen once; the top ten hold around 3.8%. CDR3 length equals 15 residues. Trimming removed 1 base from V and 2 bases from J, with 12 bases in between. Germline lookup yields CDR1 SGHVS and CDR2 FNYEAQ. The V gene is TRBV7-6, the J gene TRBJ2-7; D may be TRBD1 or TRBD2 (6 bases each). Sequenced input: blood. This sequence originates from a woman aged 18-30 years in good health. The DNA for the CDR3 is TGTGCCAGCAGCTTAGAAGAGGGGGGCACCTACGAGCAGTACTTC. Amino acids: CASSLEEGGTYEQYF.